This T cell receptor beta chain was sequenced for a study of blood T cell repertoires in COVID-19. As for the study in general: T cells, B-cell-depleted T cells, or PBMCs provided the cDNA or gDNA that served as material.

Authors' data handling: Estimation of nucleated cell counts relied on the amplification of reference gene primers. Data came from immunoSEQ multiplex PCR; TCRdb stores just in-frame clones and leaves some out. V and J calls plus clone size are reproduced from that table; the DNA served to infer D and trimming. Seen here are approximately 99,000 clones, roughly 84% observed once, and the top ten hold less than 2%. Trimming removed 1 base at V and 8 bases at J, with 14 bases between. Germline V gene data show CDR1 as LGHDT and CDR2 as YNNKEL (reference sequence). The CDR3 totals 15 residues. The specimen sequenced was peripheral blood. This chain joins TRBV3-1 (or the pseudogene TRBV3-2) and TRBJ2-2, with D perhaps matching TRBD2 (5 bases). This sequence originates from a man between 65 and 85 years old with active or convalescent COVID-19. The CDR3 bases are TGTGCCAGCAGCCAAGTCCACTCCCCGGGGGGGGAGCTGTTTTTT. It specifies CASSQVHSPGGELFF.